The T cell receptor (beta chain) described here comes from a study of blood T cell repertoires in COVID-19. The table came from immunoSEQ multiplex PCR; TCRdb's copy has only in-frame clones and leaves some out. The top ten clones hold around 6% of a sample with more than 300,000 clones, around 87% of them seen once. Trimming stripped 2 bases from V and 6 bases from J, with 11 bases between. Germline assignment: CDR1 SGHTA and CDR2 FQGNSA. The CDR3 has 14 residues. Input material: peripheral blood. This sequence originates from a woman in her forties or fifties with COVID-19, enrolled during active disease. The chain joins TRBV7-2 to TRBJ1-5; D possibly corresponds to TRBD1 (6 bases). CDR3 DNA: TGTGCCAGCAGCTTATTAGGGGGTAGTCAGCCCCAGCATTTT. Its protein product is CASSLLGGSQPQHF.